Following are 7 T cell receptor beta chains from one sample sequenced in a study of PD-L1 blockade in urothelial cancer. Time point given: peripheral blood 6 weeks after treatment start. Repertoires were generated with immunoSEQ multiplex PCR, while TCRdb's copy carries only in-frame clones and drops some. The repertoire includes about 120,000 clones, 80% to 90% of them detected once, and over 1.5% sits in the top ten. Sequenced here: PBMCs, sampled around atezolizumab (anti-PD-L1) treatment. The receptors stem from a man aged 55 to 70 with urothelial cancer.

This rearrangement joins TRBV29-1 to TRBJ1-4; D perhaps matches TRBD1 (5 bases). The ends were cut back, 2 bases at V and 2 bases at J, with 6 bases in the middle. The CDR3 is 13 residues long. CDR1 is SQVTM and CDR2 is ANQGSEA in the germline V gene. The CDR3 protein is CSVERGTNEKLFF. CDR3 sequence (DNA): TGCAGCGTTGAACGGGGGACTAATGAAAAACTGTTTTTT.

This clone was counted between two and nine times. The V call is TRBV19, the J call TRBJ1-5; TRBD1 aligns across 7 bases. V lost 0 bases to trimming and J lost 9 bases; unmatched junction nucleotides: 11. The CDR3 has 16 amino acids. Germline V lookup: CDR1 LNHDA, CDR2 SQIVND (reference sequence). The CDR3 bases are TGTGCCAGTAGTATAGATCAAGGACAGGTCACATGGCCCCAGCATTTT. Translated: CASSIDQGQVTWPQHF.

The chain has TRBV27 and TRBJ2-4, with 9 bases fitting TRBD2. CDR1 and CDR2 from the germline V gene are MNHEY and SMNVEV (reference sequence). This CDR3 spans 14 amino acids. J was trimmed by 7 bases and V by 5 bases; bases with no gene match: 6. CDR3 nucleotide sequence: TGTGCCAGCAGTCCGCGGGGGGGGCAGAACATTCAGTACTTC. Residues: CASSPRGGQNIQYF.

The chain combines TRBV10-3 with TRBJ2-5; a weak D match, TRBD2 (7 bases). CDR1 is ENHRY and CDR2 is SYGVKD in the germline V gene. Trimming removed 3 bases from V and 4 bases from J, with 18 bases in between. The CDR3 spans 16 residues. This chain's CDR3 is CAISDSVEGGRETQYF. The DNA of the CDR3 is TGTGCCATCAGTGATAGTGTCGAGGGGGGGCGAGAGACCCAGTACTTC.

This rearrangement joins TRBV19 to TRBJ1-1, with D maybe TRBD1 (6 bases). Germline-derived CDR1 and CDR2 are LNHDA and SQIVND (reference sequence). The CDR3 has 14 amino acids. Trimming removed 5 bases at V and 0 bases at J, with 10 bases between. The CDR3 DNA reads TGTGCCAGTAGTTCACAGGGTCTGAACACTGAAGCTTTCTTT. Translation gives CASSSQGLNTEAFF.

This clone is medium-sized. The rearrangement joins TRBV28 to TRBJ2-7, with 7 nucleotides matching TRBD2. This CDR3 contains 14 residues. From germline, CDR1 is MDHEN and CDR2 SYDVKM. V lost 7 bases, J lost 3 bases, and 9 bases stayed unmatched. As DNA, the CDR3 is TGTGCCAGCAATCAAGTGGCTAGCGGCTACGAGCAGTACTTC. Residues: CASNQVASGYEQYF.

The chain employs TRBV7-8 and TRBJ2-2, with D maybe TRBD2 (6 bases). Trimming took off 5 bases at V and 1 base at J, with 11 bases between the two ends. This CDR3 comprises 15 residues. Germline CDR1 and CDR2: SGHVS and FQNEAQ. The CDR3 coding sequence is TGTGCCAGCAGCCCGGGAGATAGGAACACCGGGGAGCTGTTTTTT. Translating gives CASSPGDRNTGELFF.